This TCR beta chain was found in a study of blood T cells in healthy people across ages. This clonotype was picked up a small number of times. Primed by a sample-barcoded 5' primer and a J-beta primer mix, a second PCR proceeded for 7 to 11 cycles. TCRdb recomputed calls from the 5' RACE reads with MiXCR, one row per CDR3 protein. This sample has almost 550,000 distinct CDR3 sequences, with around 24% found just once. Trimming took 0 bases from V and 5 from J, leaving 11 bases between them. Germline CDR1 SGDLS, CDR2 YYNGEE. There are 14 residues in the CDR3. The sample also formed part of further work on T cells of mothers and their children. This second study notes: The people who donated were a few healthy Caucasian mothers and their six children.

Input material: blood. The chain recombines TRBV9 with TRBJ2-5; the D is unclear. The TCR originated in a boy between 10 and 17 years old in good health. DNA for the CDR3: TGTGCCAGCAGCGTAGCTTCTCATAGGGAGACCCAGTACTTC. Amino acids: CASSVASHRETQYF.